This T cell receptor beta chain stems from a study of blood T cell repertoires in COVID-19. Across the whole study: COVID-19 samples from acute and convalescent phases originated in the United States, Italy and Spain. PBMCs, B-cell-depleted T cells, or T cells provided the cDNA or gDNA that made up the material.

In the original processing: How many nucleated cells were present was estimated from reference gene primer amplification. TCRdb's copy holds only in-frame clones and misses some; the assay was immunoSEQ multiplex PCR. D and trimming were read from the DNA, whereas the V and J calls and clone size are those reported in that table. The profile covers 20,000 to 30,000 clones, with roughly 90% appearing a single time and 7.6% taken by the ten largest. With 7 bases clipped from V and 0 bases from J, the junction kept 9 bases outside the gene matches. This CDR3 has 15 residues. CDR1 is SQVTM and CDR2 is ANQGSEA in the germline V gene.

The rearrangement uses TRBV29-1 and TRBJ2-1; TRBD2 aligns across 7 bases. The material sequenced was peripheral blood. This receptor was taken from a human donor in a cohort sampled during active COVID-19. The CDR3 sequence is CSAGVGGSSYNEQFF. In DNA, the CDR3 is TGCAGCGCTGGGGTCGGGGGGAGCTCCTACAATGAGCAGTTCTTC.